The clone carrying this T cell receptor beta chain was recorded many times. What it binds is unknown. The data are from a study of early T cells in non-severe SARS-CoV-2 infection. Overall study: RNA in bulk from unsorted whole blood was sequenced, and chains were unpaired. Points from the study as a whole: Reliance on VDJdb matching favored anti-spike CD8 responses; private and CD4 specificities were missed.

Individually, cDNA molecules had unique molecular identifiers attached to them. TCRdb used MiXCR to reprocess the 5' RACE reads, holding one entry per CDR3 protein. The repertoire has just over 70,000 distinct CDR3 sequences, around 12% of them found once; the top ten carry roughly 1.3%. Germline-derived CDR1 and CDR2 are MNHNY and SVGAGI (reference sequence). This CDR3 has 18 residues. V dropped 4 bases and J dropped 1; count of bases not matched to a gene: 12. This receptor was taken from an adult who was a healthcare worker with PCR-confirmed SARS-CoV-2 infection or an uninfected control (not recorded which). Sequencing was performed on whole blood. The V call is TRBV6-6, the J call TRBJ2-3, with 9 positions matching TRBD2. CDR3 in DNA: TGTGCCAGCAGTTCGGGCGGGAGGGGAATATCCCGCACAGATACGCAGTATTTT. Translated, it gives CASSSGGRGISRTDTQYF.